The present entry profiles one T cell receptor beta chain with its context. This sample is drawn from a study of blood T cell repertoires in COVID-19. Study-wide context: The samples span acute and convalescent COVID-19 from the United States, Italy and Spain.

Authors' processing steps: Amplifying reference gene primers gave estimates of nucleated cell counts. Repertoires were generated with immunoSEQ multiplex PCR, while TCRdb's copy carries only in-frame clones and drops some. That table supplies the V and J calls and clone size; D and trimming were determined from the DNA. In the table there are 110,000 or so clones, about 85% of which are singletons. V was trimmed by 5 bases and J by 3 bases, leaving 10 bases between them. Germline loops: CDR1 MNHEY, CDR2 SVGEGT. The CDR3 sequence is 13 residues long. The receptor's source is a man aged 55 to 70 with acute or convalescent COVID-19. The V call is TRBV6-2 or TRBV6-3, the J call TRBJ1-1; D remains ambiguous. Sequencing was performed on peripheral blood. CDR3 protein: CASSHSSHTEAFF. The CDR3 bases are TGTGCCAGCAGTCATTCGAGTCACACTGAAGCTTTCTTT.